Listed here is a single T cell receptor beta chain. Other DNA sequences in the sample encode the same CDR3. Profiling relied on immunoSEQ multiplex PCR, and the TCRdb table lists in-frame clones only, not all of them. The sample shows roughly 650,000 clones, around 96% of them seen only once. V was shortened by 5 bases and J by 6 bases, with 7 bases between the two germline ends. This CDR3 contains 12 residues. Germline assignment: CDR1 MNHEY and CDR2 SVGAGI. These data are taken from a study of shared clonotypes between healthy human individuals. Study as a whole: The study enrolled a couple of women and three men aged 18 to 49. There were three CD4 naive, three CD4 memory, two CD8 naive and one CD8 memory plates per donor.

Naive CD8 populations comprised CD45RO-negative cells positively selected for CCR7, excluding terminally differentiated effector memory CD45RA+ cells. All donors were healthy HIV-negative adults lacking recent acute infections or vaccinations. The sample comprised naive CD8+ T cells sorted from blood. This clonotype was sampled from a woman between 25 and 40 years old in good health. The rearrangement uses TRBV6-5 and TRBJ2-2, with a tentative D call TRBD1 (5 bases). The chain's CDR3 is CASSTGAGELFF. The CDR3 region has the DNA TGTGCCAGCAGTACAGGCGCCGGGGAGCTGTTTTTT.